This record concerns one T cell receptor (beta chain) sequence. The antigen remains undetermined. This entry comes from a study of cytomegalovirus exposure and HLA in healthy donors. The study, taken as a whole, reports: Researchers catalogued about 150 TCR beta chains as cytomegalovirus-associated.

13 Jbeta primers and 60 Vbeta primers were used for the PCR. The protocol was immunoSEQ multiplex PCR, while the TCRdb copy is restricted to in-frame clones and leaves out a portion. This table has tens of thousands of clones, more than 60% appearing once. This CDR3 spans 13 amino acids. With 8 bases removed from V and 4 bases from J, the gap between germline ends came to 14 bases. Germline V gives CDR1 MDHEN, CDR2 SYDVKM. The sequenced material came from PBMCs. This TCR came from a male donor in good health and CMV-seropositive. J is TRBJ2-5 and V is TRBV28; D ambiguous. The CDR3: CASHGPLGETQYF. The CDR3 nucleotides read TGTGCCAGCCATGGGCCCCTTGGAGAGACCCAGTACTTC.